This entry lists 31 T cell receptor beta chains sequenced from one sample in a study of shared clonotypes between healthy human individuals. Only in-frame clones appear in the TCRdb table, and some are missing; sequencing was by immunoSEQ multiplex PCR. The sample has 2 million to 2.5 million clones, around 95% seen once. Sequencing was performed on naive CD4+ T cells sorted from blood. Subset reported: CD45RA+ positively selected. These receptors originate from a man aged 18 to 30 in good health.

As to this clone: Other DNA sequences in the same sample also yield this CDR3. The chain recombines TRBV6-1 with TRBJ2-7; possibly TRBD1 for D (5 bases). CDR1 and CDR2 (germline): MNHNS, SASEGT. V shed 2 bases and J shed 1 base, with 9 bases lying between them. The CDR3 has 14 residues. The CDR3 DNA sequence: TGTGCCAGCAGTGAATTTTACAGGTCCTACGAGCAGTACTTC. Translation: CASSEFYRSYEQYF.

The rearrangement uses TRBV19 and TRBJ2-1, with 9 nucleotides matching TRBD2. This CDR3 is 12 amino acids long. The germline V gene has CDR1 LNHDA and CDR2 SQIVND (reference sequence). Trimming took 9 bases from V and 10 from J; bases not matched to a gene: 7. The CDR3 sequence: CASSGGRREQFF. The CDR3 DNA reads TGTGCCAGCAGCGGGGGGAGACGCGAGCAGTTCTTC.

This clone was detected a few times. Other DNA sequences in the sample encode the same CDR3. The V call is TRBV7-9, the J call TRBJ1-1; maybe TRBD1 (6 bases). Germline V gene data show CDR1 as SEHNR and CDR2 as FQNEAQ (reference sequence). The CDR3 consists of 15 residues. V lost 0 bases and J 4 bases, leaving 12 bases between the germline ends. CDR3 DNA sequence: TGTGCCAGCAGCTTAGCGCAGGGGCGTGGCACTGAAGCTTTCTTT. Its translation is CASSLAQGRGTEAFF.

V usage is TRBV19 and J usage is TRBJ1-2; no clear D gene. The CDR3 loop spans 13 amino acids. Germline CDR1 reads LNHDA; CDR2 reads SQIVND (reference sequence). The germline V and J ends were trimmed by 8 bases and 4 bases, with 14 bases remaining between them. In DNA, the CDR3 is TGTGCCAGTCGATCGGCCGCGGTCTATGGCTACACCTTC. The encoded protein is CASRSAAVYGYTF.

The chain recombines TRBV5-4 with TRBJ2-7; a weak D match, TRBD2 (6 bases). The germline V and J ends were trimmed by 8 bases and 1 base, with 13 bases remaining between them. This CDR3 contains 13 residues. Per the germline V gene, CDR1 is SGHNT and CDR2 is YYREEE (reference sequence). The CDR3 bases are TGTGCCAGTAGGAGGGCCGGGTCCTACGAGCAGTACTTC. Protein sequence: CASRRAGSYEQYF.

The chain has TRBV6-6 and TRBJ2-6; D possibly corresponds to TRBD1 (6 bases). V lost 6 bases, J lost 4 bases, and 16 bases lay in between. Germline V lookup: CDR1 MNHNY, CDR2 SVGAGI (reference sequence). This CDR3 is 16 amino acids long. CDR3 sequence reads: CASRRPDSLGANVLTF. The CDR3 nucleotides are TGTGCCAGCAGACGCCCGGACAGCCTCGGGGCCAACGTCCTGACTTTC.

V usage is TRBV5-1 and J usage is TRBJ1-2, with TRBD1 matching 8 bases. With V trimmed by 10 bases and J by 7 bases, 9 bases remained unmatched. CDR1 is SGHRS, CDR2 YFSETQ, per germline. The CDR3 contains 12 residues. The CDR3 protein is CAVSEGQVGYTF. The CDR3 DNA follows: TGCGCCGTCAGCGAGGGACAGGTTGGCTACACCTTC. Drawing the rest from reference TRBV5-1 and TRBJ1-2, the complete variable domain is KAGVTQTPRYLIKTRGQQVTLSCSPISGHRSVSWYQQTPGQGLQFLFEYFSETQRNKGNFPGRFSGRQFSNSRSEMNVSTLELGDSALYLCAVSEGQVGYTFGSGTRLTVV.

The CDR3 sequence: CASSERFGTSGGVNEQFF. In nucleotides, the CDR3 is TGTGCCAGCAGTGAAAGGTTTGGGACTAGCGGGGGAGTAAATGAGCAGTTCTTC. The chain is built from TRBV6-1 and TRBJ2-1; 14 positions match TRBD2. This CDR3 has 18 residues. V dropped 2 bases and J dropped 7; count of bases not matched to a gene: 10. Germline V lookup: CDR1 MNHNS, CDR2 SASEGT.

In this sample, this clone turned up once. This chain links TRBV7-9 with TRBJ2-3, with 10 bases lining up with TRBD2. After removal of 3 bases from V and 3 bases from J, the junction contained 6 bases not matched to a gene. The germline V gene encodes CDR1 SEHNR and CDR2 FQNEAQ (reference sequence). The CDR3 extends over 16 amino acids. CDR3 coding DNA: TGTGCCAGCAGCTTTGTCAGCGGGGGGGTTACAGATACGCAGTATTTT. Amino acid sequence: CASSFVSGGVTDTQYF.

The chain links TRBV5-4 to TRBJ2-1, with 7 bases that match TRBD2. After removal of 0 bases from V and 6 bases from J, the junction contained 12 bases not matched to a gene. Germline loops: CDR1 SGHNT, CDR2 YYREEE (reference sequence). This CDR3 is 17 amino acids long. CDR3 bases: TGTGCCAGCAGCTTGGGGCTTGGAAGCGGGGTCAGCAATGAGCAGTTCTTC. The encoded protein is CASSLGLGSGVSNEQFF.

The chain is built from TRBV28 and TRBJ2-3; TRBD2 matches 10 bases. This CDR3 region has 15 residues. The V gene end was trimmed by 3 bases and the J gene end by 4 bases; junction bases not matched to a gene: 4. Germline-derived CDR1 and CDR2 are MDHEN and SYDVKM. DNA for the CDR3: TGTGCCAGCAGTTTGGCCCTAGCGGGGGCAGATACGCAGTATTTT. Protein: CASSLALAGADTQYF.

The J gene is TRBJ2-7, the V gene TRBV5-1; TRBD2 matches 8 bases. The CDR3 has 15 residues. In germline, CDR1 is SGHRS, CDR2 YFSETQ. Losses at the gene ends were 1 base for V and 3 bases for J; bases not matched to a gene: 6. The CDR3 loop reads CASSLNTGTSYEQYF. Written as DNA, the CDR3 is TGCGCCAGCAGCTTGAACACCGGGACTAGCTACGAGCAGTACTTC.

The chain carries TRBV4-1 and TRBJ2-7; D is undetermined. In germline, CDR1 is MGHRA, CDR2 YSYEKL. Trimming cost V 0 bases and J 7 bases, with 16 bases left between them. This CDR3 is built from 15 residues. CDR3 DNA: TGCGCCAGCAGCCAAGATCCGGACCCCATTGGGGAGCAGTACTTC. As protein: CASSQDPDPIGEQYF.

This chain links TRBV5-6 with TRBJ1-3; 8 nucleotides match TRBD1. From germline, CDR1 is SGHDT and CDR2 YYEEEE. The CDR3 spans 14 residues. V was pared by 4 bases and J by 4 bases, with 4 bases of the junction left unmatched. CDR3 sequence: CASSATGGGNTIYF. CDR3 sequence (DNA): TGTGCCAGCAGCGCAACAGGGGGAGGAAACACCATATATTTT. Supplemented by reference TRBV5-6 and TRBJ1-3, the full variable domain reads DAGVTQSPTHLIKTRGQQVTLRCSPKSGHDTVSWYQQALGQGPQFIFQYYEEEERQRGNFPDRFSGHQFPNYSSELNVNALLLGDSALYLCASSATGGGNTIYFGEGSWLTVV.

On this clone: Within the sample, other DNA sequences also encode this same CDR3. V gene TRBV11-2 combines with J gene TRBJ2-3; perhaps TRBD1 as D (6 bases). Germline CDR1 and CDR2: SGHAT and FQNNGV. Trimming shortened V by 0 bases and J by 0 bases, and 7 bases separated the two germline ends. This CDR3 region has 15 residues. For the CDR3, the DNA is TGTGCCAGCAGCTTAGATGGGGGCAGCACAGATACGCAGTATTTT. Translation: CASSLDGGSTDTQYF.

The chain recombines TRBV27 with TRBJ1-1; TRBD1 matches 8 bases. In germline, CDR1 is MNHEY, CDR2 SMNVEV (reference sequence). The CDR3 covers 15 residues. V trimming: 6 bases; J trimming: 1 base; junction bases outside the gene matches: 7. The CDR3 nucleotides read TGTGCCAGCAGCCCCGACAGGGGTGGGAACACTGAAGCTTTCTTT. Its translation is CASSPDRGGNTEAFF.

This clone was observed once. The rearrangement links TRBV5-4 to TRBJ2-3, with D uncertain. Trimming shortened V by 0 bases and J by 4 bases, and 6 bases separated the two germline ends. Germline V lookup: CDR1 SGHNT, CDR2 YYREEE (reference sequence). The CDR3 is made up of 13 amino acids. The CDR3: CASSLELPDTQYF. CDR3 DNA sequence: TGTGCCAGCAGCTTGGAGCTGCCAGATACGCAGTATTTT.

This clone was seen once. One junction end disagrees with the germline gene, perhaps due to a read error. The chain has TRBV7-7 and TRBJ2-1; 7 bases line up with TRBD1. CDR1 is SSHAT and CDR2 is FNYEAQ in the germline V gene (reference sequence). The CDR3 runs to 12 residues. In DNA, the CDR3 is TGTGCTAGCAGCTTAGGGGGCGGTGAGCAGTTCTTC. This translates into CASSLGGGEQFF.

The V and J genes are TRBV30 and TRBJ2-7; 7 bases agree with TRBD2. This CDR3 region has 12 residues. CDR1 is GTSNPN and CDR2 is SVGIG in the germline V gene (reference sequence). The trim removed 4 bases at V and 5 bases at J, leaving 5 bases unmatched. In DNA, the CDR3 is TGTGCCTGGAACGGGGGGAACGACGAGCAGTACTTC. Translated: CAWNGGNDEQYF.

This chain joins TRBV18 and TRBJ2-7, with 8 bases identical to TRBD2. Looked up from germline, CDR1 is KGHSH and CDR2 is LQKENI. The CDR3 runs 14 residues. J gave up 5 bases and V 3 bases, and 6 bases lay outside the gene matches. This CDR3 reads CASSPSGGIHEQYF. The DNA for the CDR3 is TGTGCCAGCTCACCCTCGGGGGGGATCCACGAGCAGTACTTC.

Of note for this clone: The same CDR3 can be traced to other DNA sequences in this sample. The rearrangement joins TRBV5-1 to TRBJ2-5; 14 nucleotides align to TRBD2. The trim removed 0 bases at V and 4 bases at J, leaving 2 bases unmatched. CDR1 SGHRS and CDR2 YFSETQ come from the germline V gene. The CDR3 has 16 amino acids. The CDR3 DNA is TGCGCCAGCAGCTTGGCCGGACTAGCGGGAGGAGAGACCCAGTACTTC. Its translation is CASSLAGLAGGETQYF. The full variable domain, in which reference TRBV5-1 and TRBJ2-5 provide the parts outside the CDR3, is KAGVTQTPRYLIKTRGQQVTLSCSPISGHRSVSWYQQTPGQGLQFLFEYFSETQRNKGNFPGRFSGRQFSNSRSEMNVSTLELGDSALYLCASSLAGLAGGETQYFGPGTRLLVL.

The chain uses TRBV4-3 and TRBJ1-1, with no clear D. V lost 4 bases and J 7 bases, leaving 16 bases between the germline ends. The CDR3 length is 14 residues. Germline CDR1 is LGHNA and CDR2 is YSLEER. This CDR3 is CASSLLPQEGEAFF. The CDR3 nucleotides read TGCGCCAGCAGCCTATTACCCCAAGAGGGTGAAGCTTTCTTT.

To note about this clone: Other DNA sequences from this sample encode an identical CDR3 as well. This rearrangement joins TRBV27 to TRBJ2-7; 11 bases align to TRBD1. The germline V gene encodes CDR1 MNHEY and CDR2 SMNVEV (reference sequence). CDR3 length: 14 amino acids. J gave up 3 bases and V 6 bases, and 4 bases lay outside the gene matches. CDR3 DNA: TGTGCCAGCAGCCGGACAGGGGGCCGCTACGAGCAGTACTTC. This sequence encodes CASSRTGGRYEQYF.

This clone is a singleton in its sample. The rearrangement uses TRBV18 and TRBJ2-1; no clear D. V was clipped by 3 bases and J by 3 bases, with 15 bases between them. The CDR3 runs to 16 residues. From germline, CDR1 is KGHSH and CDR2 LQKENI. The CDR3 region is CASSPPGLGSYNEQFF. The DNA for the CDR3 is TGTGCCAGCTCACCGCCCGGGTTAGGCAGCTACAATGAGCAGTTCTTC.

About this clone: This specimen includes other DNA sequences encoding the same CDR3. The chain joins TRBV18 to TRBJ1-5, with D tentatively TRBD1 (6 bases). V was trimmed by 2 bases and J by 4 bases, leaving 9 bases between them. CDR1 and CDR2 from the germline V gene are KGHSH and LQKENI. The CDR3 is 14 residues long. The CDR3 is CASSPGGGNQPQHF. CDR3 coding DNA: TGTGCCAGCTCACCAGGGGGCGGAAATCAGCCCCAGCATTTT.

The CDR3 reads CASSSQGPGANVLTF. CDR3 sequence (DNA): TGTGCCAGCAGCTCCCAGGGTCCCGGGGCCAACGTCCTGACTTTC. The gene calls are TRBV7-9 and TRBJ2-6; a weak D match, TRBD1 (5 bases). The CDR3 extends over 15 amino acids. Germline loops: CDR1 SEHNR, CDR2 FQNEAQ (reference sequence). V was cut by 4 bases and J by 4 bases, with 11 bases left in between.

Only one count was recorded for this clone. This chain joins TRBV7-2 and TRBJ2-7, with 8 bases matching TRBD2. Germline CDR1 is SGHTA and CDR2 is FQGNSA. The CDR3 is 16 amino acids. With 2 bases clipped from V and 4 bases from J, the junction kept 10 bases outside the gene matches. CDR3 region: CASSLWGKREKYEQYF. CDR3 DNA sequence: TGTGCCAGCAGCTTATGGGGGAAGCGGGAGAAGTACGAGCAGTACTTC.

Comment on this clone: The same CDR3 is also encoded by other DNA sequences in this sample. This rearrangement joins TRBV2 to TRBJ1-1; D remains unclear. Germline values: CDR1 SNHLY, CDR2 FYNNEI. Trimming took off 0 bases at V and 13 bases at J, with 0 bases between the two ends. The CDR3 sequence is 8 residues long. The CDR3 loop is CASSEAFF. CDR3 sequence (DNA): TGTGCCAGCAGTGAAGCTTTCTTT. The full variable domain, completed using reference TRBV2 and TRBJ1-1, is EPEVTQTPSHQVTQMGQEVILRCVPISNHLYFYWYRQILGQKVEFLVSFYNNEISEKSEIFDDQFSVERPDGSNFTLKIRSTKLEDSAMYFCASSEAFFGQGTRLTVV.

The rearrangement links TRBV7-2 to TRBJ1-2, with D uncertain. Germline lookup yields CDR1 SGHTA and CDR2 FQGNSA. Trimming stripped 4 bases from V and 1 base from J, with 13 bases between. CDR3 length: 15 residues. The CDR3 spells CASSSVSSGNYGYTF. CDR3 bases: TGTGCCAGCAGCTCTGTATCCAGCGGTAACTATGGCTACACCTTC. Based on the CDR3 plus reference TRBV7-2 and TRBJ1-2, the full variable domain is GAGVSQSPSNKVTEKGKDVELRCDPISGHTALYWYRQSLGQGLEFLIYFQGNSAPDKSGLPSDRFSAERTGGSVSTLTIQRTQQEDSAVYLCASSSVSSGNYGYTFGSGTRLTVV.

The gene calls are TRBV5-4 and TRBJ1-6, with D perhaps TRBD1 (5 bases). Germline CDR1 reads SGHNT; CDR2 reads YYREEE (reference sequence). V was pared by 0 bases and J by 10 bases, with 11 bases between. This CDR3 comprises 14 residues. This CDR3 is CASSLVGDGSPLHF. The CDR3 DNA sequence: TGTGCCAGCAGCTTGGTAGGGGACGGGTCACCCCTCCACTTT.

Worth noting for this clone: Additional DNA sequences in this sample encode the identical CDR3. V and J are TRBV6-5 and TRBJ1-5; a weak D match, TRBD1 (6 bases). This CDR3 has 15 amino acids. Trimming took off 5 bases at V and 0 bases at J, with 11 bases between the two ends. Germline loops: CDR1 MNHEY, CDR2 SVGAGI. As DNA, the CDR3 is TGTGCCAGCAGTCCCGACAGGCGTAGCAATCAGCCCCAGCATTTT. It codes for CASSPDRRSNQPQHF.